The sequence of this TCR beta chain was determined in a study of CD8 T cells in cerebrospinal fluid in Alzheimer's disease. Study-level findings and limits: EBV-specific clones showed no enrichment in Alzheimer's patients and were not the top expanded clones.

CSF cells were profiled by 10X single-cell V(D)J and 5' expression. With the 10x single-cell sequencing reads reprocessed, TCRdb shows one record per CDR3 protein and no DNA. The sample has over a thousand distinct CDR3 sequences, and its top ten clones hold about 9.1%. Considering frequency, this clonotype is medium-sized. No antigen is known for it. The TCR originated in a human donor in good health. The material sequenced was cerebrospinal fluid.

The CDR3 region is CSAQWRLAGVHNEQFF. This sequence joins TRBV20-1 and TRBJ2-1; TCRdb indicates TRBD2, and absent DNA this call remains unverified. The CDR3 totals 16 residues. In germline, CDR1 is DFQATT, CDR2 SNEGSKA (reference sequence).